Presented here are 24 T cell receptor beta chains from one specimen sequenced in a study of blood T cell repertoires in COVID-19. Profiled with immunoSEQ multiplex PCR; TCRdb holds only in-frame clones, not every one. Of 96,000 or so clones listed, approximately 90% are singletons. The source material was peripheral blood. The source is a man between 60 and 75 years old with acute or convalescent COVID-19.

This chain uses TRBV28 with TRBJ1-5, with a possible D match to TRBD1 (5 bases). V gave up 2 bases and J gave up 1 base, with 12 bases separating them. The germline CDR1 and CDR2 sequences are MDHEN and SYDVKM. The CDR3 is 16 amino acids. CDR3 nucleotides: TGTGCCAGCAGTTTAGGAGGGGCGGGGAGCAATCAGCCCCAGCATTTT. This sequence encodes CASSLGGAGSNQPQHF.

The J gene is TRBJ2-5, the V gene TRBV28; 14 bases fit TRBD2. The CDR3 contains 16 residues. The ends lost 5 bases at V and 7 bases at J; junction bases unmatched: 9. Germline V gene lookup returns CDR1 MDHEN and CDR2 SYDVKM. In nucleotides, the CDR3 is TGTGCCAGCAGTCCACCGGGACTAGCGGGAGACGCGACCCAGTACTTC. It specifies CASSPPGLAGDATQYF.

V and J are TRBV7-6 and TRBJ2-7; D is uncertain. Germline CDR1 is SGHVS and CDR2 is FNYEAQ. The V and J ends lost 8 bases and 6 bases respectively, with 17 bases between them. The CDR3 has 13 residues. CDR3 residues: CASSGSRDIEQYF. The CDR3 DNA reads TGTGCCAGCTCAGGATCGAGAGATATCGAGCAGTACTTC.

In DNA, the CDR3 is TGTGCCACCGGCGGCCCGGGGACCCAGTACTTC. Translation gives CATGGPGTQYF. This rearrangement joins TRBV7-5 to TRBJ2-5; the table's D call, TRBD2, was not checked against the DNA. TRBV7-5 is annotated as a pseudogene. The CDR3 extends over 11 amino acids.

The chain uses TRBV19 and TRBJ1-1, with a possible D match to TRBD1 (5 bases). Trimming removed 3 bases at V and 2 bases at J, with 13 bases between. The V gene's germline CDR1 is LNHDA and CDR2 SQIVND (reference sequence). The CDR3 totals 15 residues. The DNA of the CDR3 is TGTGCCAGTAGTATTGGGGCAGGGTTAAACACTGAAGCTTTCTTT. Residues: CASSIGAGLNTEAFF.

The genes are TRBV28 and TRBJ2-2; weak D call: TRBD1 (6 bases). With 6 bases removed from V and 6 bases from J, the gap between germline ends came to 17 bases. CDR1 is MDHEN, CDR2 SYDVKM, per germline. This CDR3 is 15 amino acids long. For the CDR3, the DNA is TGTGCCAGCAGACGAACAGGGAAGGGTTCCGGGGAGCTGTTTTTT. Translating it yields CASRRTGKGSGELFF.

V gene TRBV4-2 combines with J gene TRBJ2-1; TRBD1 matches 10 bases. The CDR3 length is 16 residues. Germline assignment: CDR1 LGHNA and CDR2 YNFKEQ. The ends lost 2 bases at V and 0 bases at J; junction bases unmatched: 1. The CDR3 region has the DNA TGTGCCAGCAGCCAATGGACAGGGGGCTCCTACAATGAGCAGTTCTTC. It codes for CASSQWTGGSYNEQFF.

The rearrangement joins TRBV3-1 (or the pseudogene TRBV3-2) to TRBJ2-7; 11 bases fit TRBD2. The ends lost 2 bases at V and 3 bases at J; junction bases unmatched: 3. The CDR3 has 15 amino acids. Germline V gives CDR1 LGHDT, CDR2 YNNKEL (reference sequence). The CDR3 bases are TGTGCCAGCAGCCAAATACTAGCGGGAGTCTACGAGCAGTACTTC. Its translation: CASSQILAGVYEQYF.

The V gene is TRBV24-1, the J gene TRBJ2-3; the D gene is possibly TRBD1 (5 bases). Germline CDR1 is KGHDR and CDR2 is SFDVKD. Deletions cut 7 bases from V and 4 bases from J, with 17 bases between. The CDR3 sequence is 15 residues long. The CDR3 sequence: CATRSILDTSDTQYF. The CDR3 coding sequence is TGTGCCACCAGAAGTATTTTGGACACCTCAGATACGCAGTATTTT.

The J gene is TRBJ2-7, the V gene TRBV7-9, with D hard to call. The germline gives CDR1 SEHNR, CDR2 FQNEAQ (reference sequence). V lost 1 base and J 0 bases, leaving 7 bases between the germline ends. There are 14 residues in the CDR3. CDR3 bases: TGTGCCAGCAGCTTAGGAGAAAGCTCCTACGAGCAGTACTTC. Amino acids: CASSLGESSYEQYF.

This rearrangement joins TRBV5-4 to TRBJ2-7; 7 positions agree with TRBD1. The CDR3 loop spans 13 amino acids. V lost 2 bases to trimming and J lost 3 bases; unmatched junction nucleotides: 2. Germline V gives CDR1 SGHNT, CDR2 YYREEE (reference sequence). The CDR3 DNA is TGTGCCAGCAGCTTTACAGGGGTCTACGAGCAGTACTTC. Translation: CASSFTGVYEQYF.

The chain links TRBV6-1 to TRBJ1-1; 7 bases agree with TRBD1. The CDR3 has 14 residues. The germline V gene has CDR1 MNHNS and CDR2 SASEGT. Germline trimming cut 2 bases from V and 1 base from J; bases unmatched to any gene: 1. DNA for the CDR3: TGTGCCAGCAGTGAAAGACAGGGGAACACTGAAGCTTTCTTT. Translation: CASSERQGNTEAFF.

V gene TRBV19 combines with J gene TRBJ2-7; D unclear. The germline V gene encodes CDR1 LNHDA and CDR2 SQIVND (reference sequence). V lost 4 bases to trimming and J lost 5 bases, with 9 bases between them. This CDR3 contains 12 residues. CDR3 DNA: TGTGCCAGTAGTAAGAGTAACCACGAGCAGTACTTC. It is translated as CASSKSNHEQYF. The variable domain in full, with the rest retrieved from reference TRBV19 and TRBJ2-7, is DGGITQSPKYLFRKEGQNVTLSCEQNLNHDAMYWYRQDPGQGLRLIYYSQIVNDFQKGDIAEGYSVSREKKESFPLTVTSAQKNPTAFYLCASSKSNHEQYFGPGTRLTVT.

The chain recombines TRBV6-2 or TRBV6-3 with TRBJ2-1, with TRBD1 as a possible D gene (5 bases). From germline, CDR1 is MNHEY and CDR2 SVGEGT. V shed 0 bases and J shed 6 bases, with 12 bases lying between them. The CDR3 loop spans 15 amino acids. CDR3 protein: CASSYSQDTGNEQFF. CDR3 nucleotides: TGTGCCAGCAGTTACTCTCAGGACACAGGCAATGAGCAGTTCTTC.

V usage is TRBV4-1 and J usage is TRBJ2-7, with 7 bases matching TRBD2. Germline values: CDR1 MGHRA, CDR2 YSYEKL. With 2 bases clipped from V and 3 bases from J, the junction kept 16 bases outside the gene matches. CDR3 length: 18 residues. The CDR3 loop reads CASSQLHMTGGGFYEQYF. The CDR3 DNA reads TGCGCCAGCAGCCAACTTCATATGACGGGAGGTGGGTTCTACGAGCAGTACTTC.

The J gene is TRBJ2-5, the V gene TRBV23-1; TRBD2 matches at 12 bases. TRBV23-1 is assigned to the ORF class and has an uncertain function. V shed 0 bases and J 5 bases; nucleotides not matched to a gene: 10. CDR3 size: 18 residues. In nucleotides, the CDR3 is TGCGCCAGCAGTCAATCGGATGCTAGCGGGAGGGCTAGGGAGACCCAGTACTTC. It is translated as CASSQSDASGRARETQYF.

The chain uses TRBV4-2 and TRBJ2-4; 11 bases are a match to TRBD2. The CDR3 is made up of 20 amino acids. V was pared by 0 bases and J by 0 bases, with 10 bases of the junction left unmatched. From germline, CDR1 is LGHNA and CDR2 YNFKEQ. The CDR3 spells CASSQDLSSGRQSAKNIQYF. In DNA, the CDR3 is TGTGCCAGCAGCCAAGATCTATCTAGCGGGAGGCAATCAGCCAAAAACATTCAGTACTTC.

This clone has only one observation. This chain uses TRBV9 with TRBJ1-1; D possibly corresponds to TRBD1 (5 bases). The CDR3 totals 16 residues. The germline V gene has CDR1 SGDLS and CDR2 YYNGEE. Between the trimmed V and J ends, which lost 5 bases and 3 bases, there was a span of 20 bases. CDR3 coding DNA: TGTGCCAGCAGTGGTTCGGGGGGGATCGGAGACACTGAAGCTTTCTTT. Its protein product is CASSGSGGIGDTEAFF.

The chain couples TRBV2 to TRBJ1-6; D is possibly TRBD1 (6 bases). The CDR3 extends over 15 amino acids. CDR1 and CDR2 from the germline V gene are SNHLY and FYNNEI. Deletions cut 4 bases from V and 6 bases from J, with 13 bases between. The CDR3 protein is CASSVGGTTNSPLHF. The CDR3 DNA reads TGTGCCAGCAGTGTAGGGGGAACGACTAATTCACCCCTCCACTTT.

J is TRBJ2-1 and V is TRBV7-2, with 7 bases matching TRBD2. The J segment lost 5 bases and the V segment lost 4 bases, leaving 5 bases of the junction unmatched. Per the germline V gene, CDR1 is SGHTA and CDR2 is FQGNSA. The CDR3 loop spans 14 amino acids. CDR3 sequence reads: CASSSRTRNNEQFF. The CDR3 nucleotides read TGTGCCAGCAGCTCTCGGACTAGAAACAATGAGCAGTTCTTC.

J is TRBJ1-2 and V is TRBV19; D possibly corresponds to TRBD1 (6 bases). With 3 bases removed from V and 4 bases from J, the gap between germline ends came to 12 bases. This CDR3 region has 14 residues. Germline CDR1 LNHDA, CDR2 SQIVND (reference sequence). CDR3 in DNA: TGTGCCAGTAGTATGTGGACAGTCATCTATGGCTACACCTTC. The encoded protein is CASSMWTVIYGYTF.

The rearrangement links TRBV7-8 to TRBJ1-4, with 9 bases lining up with TRBD1. Germline V gene data show CDR1 as SGHVS and CDR2 as FQNEAQ. The trim removed 0 bases at V and 7 bases at J, leaving 3 bases unmatched. The CDR3 spans 15 residues. CDR3 nucleotides: TGTGCCAGCAGCTTAGCGACAGGGGGGGTTGAAAAACTGTTTTTT. Its protein is CASSLATGGVEKLFF.

The chain links TRBV6-5 to TRBJ1-1, with 8 bases that match TRBD1. Germline V gene sequence: CDR1 MNHEY, CDR2 SVGAGI. This CDR3 has 13 amino acids. With 6 bases clipped from V and 4 bases from J, the junction kept 4 bases outside the gene matches. The CDR3 DNA is TGTGCCAGCAGGGACAGGGAGAGCACTGAAGCTTTCTTT. Translating it yields CASRDRESTEAFF.

The chain employs TRBV5-4 and TRBJ2-5; TRBD2 matches 12 bases. With V trimmed by 9 bases and J by 5 bases, 11 bases remained unmatched. The CDR3 runs to 15 residues. Germline loops: CDR1 SGHNT, CDR2 YYREEE (reference sequence). CDR3 coding DNA: TGTGCCATCCTGACTAGCGGGAGTGGCTTGGAGACCCAGTACTTC. This codes for CAILTSGSGLETQYF.